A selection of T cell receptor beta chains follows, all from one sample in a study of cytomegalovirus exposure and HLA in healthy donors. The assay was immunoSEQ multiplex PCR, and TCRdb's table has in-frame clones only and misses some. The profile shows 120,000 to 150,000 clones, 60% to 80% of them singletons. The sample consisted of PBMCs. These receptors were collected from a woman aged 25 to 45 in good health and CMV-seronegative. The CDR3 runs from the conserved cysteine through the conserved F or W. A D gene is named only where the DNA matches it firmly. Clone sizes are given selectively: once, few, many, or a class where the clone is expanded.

CASSADWGLNTEAFF TGTGCCAGCAGCGCTGATTGGGGGCTGAACACTGAAGCTTTCTTT TRBJ1-1 TRBV7-9 . .
CASSGGESETQYF TGTGCCAGCAGCGGAGGGGAGTCGGAGACCCAGTACTTC TRBJ2-5 TRBV5-4 . .
CASRGTGFTYEQYF TGTGCCAGCAGGGGGACAGGCTTTACCTACGAGCAGTACTTC TRBJ2-7 TRBV6-1 TRBD1 .
CASSSEVGDTQYF TGTGCCAGCAGCTCCGAAGTCGGGGATACGCAGTATTTT TRBJ2-3 TRBV11-3 . .
CATSREQGYYGYTF TGTGCCACCAGCAGGGAACAGGGGTACTATGGCTACACCTTC TRBJ1-2 TRBV15 TRBD1 .
CASSEMPSFQETQYF TGTGCCAGCAGTGAAATGCCTAGCTTCCAAGAGACCCAGTACTTC TRBJ2-5 TRBV2 . .
CATTRAPGGGYGYTF TGTGCCACGACGCGAGCTCCGGGGGGGGGCTATGGCTACACCTTC TRBJ1-2 TRBV19 . .
CASKARTGELFF TGTGCCAGCAAAGCTCGGACCGGGGAGCTGTTTTTT TRBJ2-2 TRBV6-5 . .
CASSHHGTDFLGYTF TGTGCCAGCAGCCATCACGGGACAGACTTCCTTGGCTACACCTTC TRBJ1-2 TRBV25-1 TRBD1 .
CASAQGSGNTIYF TGTGCCAGCGCCCAGGGCTCTGGAAACACCATATATTTT TRBJ1-3 TRBV2 . .
CASSSRSGNYGYTF TGTGCCAGCAGCTCCCGGTCAGGGAACTATGGCTACACCTTC TRBJ1-2 TRBV5-8 . .
CSVVLRQGGGKLFF TGCAGCGTTGTACTGAGACAGGGGGGGGGAAAACTGTTTTTT TRBJ1-4 TRBV29-1 TRBD1 once
CASSVGDMNTGELFF TGTGCCAGCAGCGTAGGGGACATGAACACCGGGGAGCTGTTTTTT TRBJ2-2 TRBV9 . .
CASSQDGTGGAQETQYF TGCGCCAGCAGCCAAGATGGAACGGGGGGGGCCCAAGAGACCCAGTACTTC TRBJ2-5 TRBV4-1 TRBD2 .
CATSSHGGIPLNTEAFF TGTGCCACCAGCTCCCACGGGGGAATTCCTCTGAACACTGAAGCTTTCTTT TRBJ1-1 TRBV15 . .
CASSSEQGAGETQYF TGTGCCAGCAGCTCGGAACAGGGGGCGGGGGAGACCCAGTACTTC TRBJ2-5 TRBV13 TRBD1 .
CASSRQGNQPQHF TGTGCCAGCAGTCGCCAGGGCAATCAGCCCCAGCATTTT TRBJ1-5 TRBV5-6 . .
CASSQAGQGAGVTPGELFF TGCGCCAGCAGTCAAGCGGGACAGGGGGCCGGAGTAACCCCCGGGGAGCTGTTTTTT TRBJ2-2 TRBV4-1 TRBD1 once
CASSVRDRPGEQYF TGTGCCAGCAGCGTGAGGGACAGGCCGGGCGAGCAGTACTTC TRBJ2-7 TRBV9 TRBD1 .
CASSLAIQGATNEKLFF TGTGCCAGCAGCTTAGCGATTCAGGGGGCAACTAATGAAAAACTGTTTTTT TRBJ1-4 TRBV7-8 TRBD1 .
CAISESRVARRTSSYEQYF TGTGCCATCAGTGAGTCGAGAGTAGCCAGACGCACTAGCTCCTACGAGCAGTACTTC TRBJ2-7 TRBV10-3 . .
CASSAVRGEGYEQYF TGTGCCAGCAGTGCTGTGCGGGGGGAAGGATACGAGCAGTACTTC TRBJ2-7 TRBV6-1 TRBD2 .
CASMFGVGSEAFF TGTGCCAGTATGTTCGGGGTAGGATCTGAAGCTTTCTTT TRBJ1-1 TRBV19 . .
CASSLWTGVSYEQYF TGTGCCAGCAGCTTGTGGACAGGGGTTTCCTACGAGCAGTACTTC TRBJ2-7 TRBV5-8 TRBD1 .
CASSLGGAGVKTQYF TGTGCCAGTAGCCTAGGAGGGGCGGGGGTTAAAACCCAGTACTTC TRBJ2-5 TRBV19 TRBD2 .
CASRQGGATDTQYF TGTGCCAGTAGGCAGGGGGGTGCCACAGATACGCAGTATTTT TRBJ2-3 TRBV19 . .
CASSEAGYTGEQFF TGTGCCAGCAGTGAAGCGGGGTATACGGGGGAGCAGTTCTTC TRBJ2-1 TRBV6-1 . once
CASSLKARGVSNSPLHF TGTGCCAGTAGTCTTAAGGCCAGGGGAGTGAGTAATTCACCCCTCCACTTT TRBJ1-6 TRBV19 . .
CASRTRQGNTIYF TGTGCCAGCAGAACCCGACAGGGAAACACCATATATTTT TRBJ1-3 TRBV6-5 . few
CAHRPPHYNSPLHF TGTGCCCACAGACCCCCGCACTATAATTCACCCCTCCACTTT TRBJ1-6 TRBV30 . .
CAWSVHLTSTDTQYF TGTGCCTGGAGTGTTCACTTAACCTCGACAGATACGCAGTATTTT TRBJ2-3 TRBV30 . .
CASSPDRHTEAFF TGTGCCAGCAGCCCCGACAGGCACACTGAAGCTTTCTTT TRBJ1-1 TRBV7-2 . .
CASSYTGVRTEAFF TGTGCCAGCAGTTATACCGGGGTGCGCACTGAAGCTTTCTTT TRBJ1-1 TRBV6-1 . .
CASSPPLGSYNEQFF TGTGCCAGCTCACCGCCCCTCGGGTCGTACAATGAGCAGTTCTTC TRBJ2-1 TRBV18 . .
CASKISGGAEETQYF TGCGCCAGCAAGATTAGCGGGGGGGCCGAGGAGACCCAGTACTTC TRBJ2-5 TRBV5-1 TRBD2 .
CASSFGQGASQYGYTF TGCGCCAGCAGTTTCGGACAGGGGGCCTCACAGTATGGCTACACCTTC TRBJ1-2 TRBV10-2 TRBD1 .
CASSGQGAIDTEAFF TGTGCCAGCAGTGGACAGGGGGCGATAGACACTGAAGCTTTCTTT TRBJ1-1 TRBV6-5 TRBD1 .
CAWAQGGIGSTEAFF TGTGCCTGGGCGCAAGGGGGAATAGGGAGCACTGAAGCTTTCTTT TRBJ1-1 TRBV30 . .
CASSYSQGNYGYTF TGTGCCAGCAGTTACTCCCAGGGAAACTATGGCTACACCTTC TRBJ1-2 TRBV6-5 . .
CASSIPGTGVGETQYF TGTGCCAGCAGCATCCCCGGGACAGGGGTAGGGGAGACCCAGTACTTC TRBJ2-5 TRBV5-4 TRBD1 once
CASTSVLLRNTEAFF TGTGCCAGCACCTCGGTCCTGTTGAGGAACACTGAAGCTTTCTTT TRBJ1-1 TRBV6-1 . .
CASSLVFGNTEAFF TGTGCCAGCAGCTTAGTGTTCGGGAACACTGAAGCTTTCTTT TRBJ1-1 TRBV7-2 . .
CSVQGRGVELFF TGCAGCGTACAGGGTAGAGGAGTTGAACTGTTTTTT TRBJ1-4 TRBV29-1 . .
CASSYFGGAGELFF TGTGCCAGCAGTTACTTTGGGGGGGCCGGGGAGCTGTTTTTT TRBJ2-2 TRBV6-5 TRBD2 few
CANRDRALLGYTF TGTGCCAACCGGGACAGGGCCCTTCTTGGCTACACCTTC TRBJ1-2 TRBV2 TRBD1 .
CASSQGQGTETQYF TGTGCCAGCAGCCAGGGACAGGGTACAGAGACCCAGTACTTC TRBJ2-5 TRBV7-8 TRBD1 .
CASSEAQGATNEKLFF TGTGCCAGCAGTGAAGCTCAGGGGGCAACTAATGAAAAACTGTTTTTT TRBJ1-4 TRBV2 TRBD1 once
CAWNAGRETQYF TGTGCCTGGAATGCAGGTCGAGAGACCCAGTACTTC TRBJ2-5 TRBV30 . .